This T cell receptor (beta chain) was documented in a study of T-cell reconstitution after alpha-beta-depleted transplantation in children. Study-wide findings and caveats: The study reportedly traced alpha-beta T cells about two months after transplant to several hundred expanded graft clones. There were some patients whose high TCRbeta diversity at day 60 came from surviving recipient T cells and thymic progenitors. One year after transplant, T-cell counts and diversity came mostly from newly produced T cells.

This clonotype has more than one count but fewer than ten. The antigen is undetermined. The CDR3 spans 11 residues. The V gene's germline CDR1 is ENHRY and CDR2 SYGVKD. Trimming pared 8 bases from V and 2 bases from J, leaving 4 bases between. Unique molecular identifiers were incorporated when the TCRbeta library was constructed. TCRdb called the PCR reads again in MiXCR, with one record for every CDR3 protein. This sample carries around 670,000 distinct CDR3 sequences, under 15% of them seen once, and the ten largest clones take roughly 0.84%. The V call is TRBV10-3, the J call TRBJ2-1, with D unclear. The sample in question was PBMCs, obtained before TCRalphabeta/CD19-depleted stem cell transplant. This receptor was identified in a girl aged 2 to 9 with congenital amegakaryocytic thrombocytopenia, due to receive a stem cell transplant. The CDR3 here is CAILAYNEQFF. The CDR3 DNA follows: TGTGCCATCTTAGCCTACAATGAGCAGTTCTTC.